This note documents a single T cell receptor beta chain sequence. Its antigen is not known. This may be a read error, as it is one base from a much larger clone. The CDR3 carries no conserved terminal phenylalanine or tryptophan, so it likely arises from a read error. The data were obtained in a study of breast tumors, draining lymph nodes, adjacent tissues. Study conclusions and caveats: Tumor T cell lymph node origin was a supported hypothesis, not proven. Most tumor T cells seemingly derive from lymph node, then expand in tumor. Luminal-like breast cancer showed significantly greater tumor-nontumor repertoire similarity than basal-like breast cancer did.

One entry per CDR3 protein, called by TCRdb with MiXCR from the multiplex PCR reads. The sample carries around 230,000 distinct CDR3 sequences, roughly 32% recorded once. Germline values: CDR1 MNHNS, CDR2 SASEGT. V lost 7 bases, J lost 6 bases, and 16 bases lay in between. The CDR3 loop spans 13 amino acids. Samples came from axillary lymph nodes draining the breast cancer. The genes are TRBV6-1 and TRBJ2-7, with D maybe TRBD1 (5 bases). This clonotype was obtained from a female donor with breast cancer. Some clones in this sample may be carry-over from other donors' samples. The specimen was axillary lymph node tissue. CDR3 region: CASMRAGWAEQYL. CDR3 bases: TGTGCCAGCATGCGAGCAGGGTGGGCCGAGCAGTACCTC.